This is a list of T cell receptor beta chains from one sample in a study of T cell changes during pregnancy in multiple sclerosis. Using immunoSEQ multiplex PCR, the repertoire was profiled, and TCRdb retains in-frame clones only, with some absent. The data show around 38,000 clones, 92% seen once. The input for sequencing was CD8+ T cells from peripheral blood mononuclear cells, taken in the third trimester of pregnancy. The receptors come from a female donor with multiple sclerosis, enrolled in a pregnancy study. Each CDR3 is given with its conserved first and last residue. A D gene is named only where the DNA matches it firmly. Size is omitted from some rows. Given values are once, few, many or a class for expanded clones.

size	V	D	length	J	CDR3	DNA
NA	TRBV5-1	NA	15	TRBJ1-1	CASSLDGTISAEAFF	TGCGCCAGCAGCTTAGACGGGACAATTAGCGCTGAAGCTTTCTTT
NA	TRBV6-5	TRBD2	13	TRBJ2-3	CAGSYVAGTNKYF	TGTGCCGGCAGTTATGTAGCGGGAACGAATAAGTATTTT
NA	TRBV28	TRBD2	12	TRBJ2-7	CASSPLRGVQYF	TGTGCCAGCAGCCCACTCCGGGGGGTACAGTACTTC
once	TRBV10-3	TRBD2	16	TRBJ2-7	CAISESGGPPTYEQYF	TGTGCCATCAGTGAGTCGGGAGGGCCCCCTACCTACGAGCAGTACTTC
NA	TRBV6-6	NA	14	TRBJ2-7	CASSYLASSYEQYF	TGTGCCAGCAGTTACTTAGCCTCTTCCTACGAGCAGTACTTC
NA	TRBV4-1	NA	13	TRBJ2-1	CASSQVPPDEQFF	TGCGCCAGCAGCCAAGTGCCTCCGGATGAGCAGTTCTTC
NA	TRBV7-9	NA	16	TRBJ2-1	CASKAGAGSSYNEQFF	TGTGCCAGCAAGGCGGGGGCGGGTAGCTCCTACAATGAGCAGTTCTTC
NA	TRBV10-3	TRBD2	13	TRBJ2-3	CAISDGLVDTQYF	TGTGCCATCAGTGATGGACTAGTTGATACGCAGTATTTT
NA	TRBV6-4	TRBD2	15	TRBJ2-3	CASSETSGSSDTQYF	TGTGCCAGCAGTGAAACTAGCGGGAGCTCAGATACGCAGTATTTT
NA	TRBV5-1	NA	17	TRBJ2-7	CASSLDYAGLPTYEQYF	TGCGCCAGCAGCTTGGATTATGCGGGACTTCCTACCTACGAGCAGTACTTC
NA	TRBV13	NA	16	TRBJ1-3	CASSLRGAQAGNTIYF	TGTGCCAGCAGCTTAAGAGGAGCCCAAGCTGGAAACACCATATATTTT
NA	TRBV14	NA	15	TRBJ2-5	CASSQGAHGGETQYF	TGTGCCAGCAGCCAGGGAGCACACGGGGGAGAGACCCAGTACTTC
NA	TRBV5-4	TRBD2	13	TRBJ2-7	CASSLERGYEQYF	TGTGCCAGCAGCTTGGAGCGGGGGTACGAGCAGTACTTC
NA	TRBV27	TRBD2	15	TRBJ2-7	CASSSRLAGGYEQYF	TGTGCCAGCAGTTCGAGACTAGCGGGAGGCTACGAGCAGTACTTC
NA	TRBV2	NA	15	TRBJ1-5	CASSEASGGAQPQHF	TGTGCCAGCAGTGAAGCAAGCGGTGGCGCTCAGCCCCAGCATTTT
NA	TRBV4-3	NA	17	TRBJ1-5	CASSQDRAELSNQPQHF	TGCGCCAGCAGCCAAGATCGCGCAGAACTAAGCAATCAGCCCCAGCATTTT
NA	TRBV5-3	TRBD1	18	TRBJ2-1	CARSLGARGQVDTGEQFF	TGTGCCAGAAGCTTGGGGGCCCGAGGACAGGTTGACACAGGTGAGCAGTTCTTC
NA	TRBV28	NA	14	TRBJ2-7	CASSLGRFSYEQYF	TGTGCCAGCAGTTTGGGGCGGTTCTCCTACGAGCAGTACTTC
NA	TRBV7-9	NA	13	TRBJ2-3	CASSPDFTDTQYF	TGTGCCAGCAGCCCGGACTTCACAGATACGCAGTATTTT
NA	TRBV5-6	TRBD2	18	TRBJ2-5	CASSWKRPAGVVQETQYF	TGTGCCAGCAGCTGGAAGAGACCAGCGGGAGTTGTCCAAGAGACCCAGTACTTC
NA	TRBV6-4	TRBD2	16	TRBJ2-3	CASSPSVAGGVDTQYF	TGTGCCAGCAGCCCAAGTGTTGCGGGAGGGGTAGATACGCAGTATTTT
NA	TRBV6-1	TRBD2	19	TRBJ2-1	CASSGPQSHLAGIYNEQFF	TGTGCCAGCAGTGGCCCCCAATCCCACCTAGCGGGAATATACAATGAGCAGTTCTTC
NA	TRBV4-2	TRBD2	15	TRBJ2-7	CASSQFTSGRYEQYF	TGTGCCAGCAGCCAATTCACTAGCGGGAGGTACGAGCAGTACTTC
NA	TRBV27	TRBD2	15	TRBJ2-7	CASIGGLAGSYEQYF	TGTGCCAGCATCGGGGGACTAGCGGGCTCCTACGAGCAGTACTTC
NA	TRBV11-2	NA	15	TRBJ2-3	CASSPSSGPWDTQYF	TGTGCCAGCAGCCCTAGCAGCGGGCCCTGGGATACGCAGTATTTT
NA	TRBV27	TRBD2	15	TRBJ2-7	CASGSLTSGIHEQYF	TGTGCCAGCGGATCGTTGACTAGCGGGATCCACGAGCAGTACTTC
NA	TRBV7-9	NA	13	TRBJ2-4	CASSQPPRLIQYF	TGTGCCAGCAGCCAACCCCCGAGACTCATTCAGTACTTC
NA	TRBV28	NA	15	TRBJ2-7	CASSFRPIGGGEQYF	TGTGCCAGCAGTTTTCGGCCGATCGGGGGAGGTGAGCAGTACTTC
NA	TRBV6-6	TRBD2	14	TRBJ2-5	CASNHLADLETQYF	TGTGCCAGCAATCATCTAGCGGACTTAGAGACCCAGTACTTC
NA	TRBV19	NA	13	TRBJ2-3	CASKRGDTDTQYF	TGTGCCAGTAAGCGCGGGGACACAGATACGCAGTATTTT